One and the same sample provided the 3 T cell receptor beta chains below, sequenced in a study of patients and donors after allogeneic stem cell transplantation (dated by TCRdb to the early 2020s). Libraries were built with RT-PCR. Instrument used: NextSeq 550. TCRdb cleaned the public reads at Q25 with fastp, built clones with MiXCR and kept in-frame beta chains. Rows are combined by CDR3 protein, so each entry shows the most common genes and DNA. Within this sample are about 410,000 distinct CDR3 sequences, with 16% of them counted one time only. The ten largest account for around 6.8% of the sample. Sequencing input: blood, either unsorted or a sorted T cell fraction (not recorded which). The source is a human donor who was either an allogeneic HSCT recipient or a stem cell or donor lymphocyte infusion donor (not recorded which). It is not recorded whose cells these are; they may come from a transplant donor.

The CDR3 DNA follows: TGTGCCAGCAGCTTTCTTCGTTCCAGGCCTTACAATGAGCAGTTCTTC. This encodes CASSFLRSRPYNEQFF. V and J are TRBV7-7 and TRBJ2-1; D not certain. CDR1 is SSHAT and CDR2 is FNYEAQ in the germline V gene (reference sequence). The CDR3 has 16 residues. V was cut by 3 bases and J by 4 bases, with 16 bases left in between. The whole variable domain, remainder taken from reference TRBV7-7 and TRBJ2-1, is GAGVSQSPRYKVTKRGQDVTLRCDPISSHATLYWYQQALGQGPEFLTYFNYEAQPDKSGLPSDRFSAERPEGSISTLTIQRTEQRDSAMYRCASSFLRSRPYNEQFFGPGTRLTVL.

This clonotype was seen a few times. This chain links TRBV5-5 with TRBJ2-1, with D unresolved. This CDR3 region has 13 residues. The ends were cut back, 0 bases at V and 6 bases at J, with 7 bases in the middle. CDR1 and CDR2 from the germline V gene are SGHKS and YYEKEE (reference sequence). As DNA, the CDR3 is TGTGCCAGCAGCTTGGAACGGGCCAATGAGCAGTTCTTC. It encodes CASSLERANEQFF.

This clonotype was counted ten times or more. This chain uses TRBV12-3 or TRBV12-4 with TRBJ1-1; D is uncertain. Trimming shortened V by 7 bases and J by 6 bases, and 18 bases separated the two germline ends. The CDR3 consists of 14 residues. The CDR3: CASKVFLGPAEAFF. The CDR3 DNA reads as TGTGCCAGCAAGGTGTTCTTAGGGCCCGCTGAAGCTTTCTTT.